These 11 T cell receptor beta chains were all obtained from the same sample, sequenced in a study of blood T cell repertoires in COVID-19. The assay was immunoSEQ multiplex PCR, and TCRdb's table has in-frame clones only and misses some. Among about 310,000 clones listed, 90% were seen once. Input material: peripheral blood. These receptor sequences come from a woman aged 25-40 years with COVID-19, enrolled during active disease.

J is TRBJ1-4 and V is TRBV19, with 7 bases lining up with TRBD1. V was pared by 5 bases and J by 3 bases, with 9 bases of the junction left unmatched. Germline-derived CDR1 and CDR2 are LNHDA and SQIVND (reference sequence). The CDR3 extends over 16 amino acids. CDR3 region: CASSLSTGQPNEKLFF. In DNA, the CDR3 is TGTGCCAGTAGTCTAAGTACGGGACAGCCTAATGAAAAACTGTTTTTT.

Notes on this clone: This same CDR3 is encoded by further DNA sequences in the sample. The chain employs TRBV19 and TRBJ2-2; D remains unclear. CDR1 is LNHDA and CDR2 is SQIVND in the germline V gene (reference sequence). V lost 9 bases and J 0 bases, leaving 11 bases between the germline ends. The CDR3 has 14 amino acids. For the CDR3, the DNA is TGTGCCAGCGGGTGGAGCTCGAACACCGGGGAGCTGTTTTTT. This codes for CASGWSSNTGELFF. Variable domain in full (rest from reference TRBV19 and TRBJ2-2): DGGITQSPKYLFRKEGQNVTLSCEQNLNHDAMYWYRQDPGQGLRLIYYSQIVNDFQKGDIAEGYSVSREKKESFPLTVTSAQKNPTAFYLCASGWSSNTGELFFGEGSRLTVL.

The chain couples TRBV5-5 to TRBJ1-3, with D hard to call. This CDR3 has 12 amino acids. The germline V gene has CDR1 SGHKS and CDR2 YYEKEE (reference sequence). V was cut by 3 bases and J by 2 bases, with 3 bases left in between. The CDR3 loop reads CASSSTGNTIYF. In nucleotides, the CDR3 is TGTGCCAGCAGCTCCACTGGAAACACCATATATTTT.

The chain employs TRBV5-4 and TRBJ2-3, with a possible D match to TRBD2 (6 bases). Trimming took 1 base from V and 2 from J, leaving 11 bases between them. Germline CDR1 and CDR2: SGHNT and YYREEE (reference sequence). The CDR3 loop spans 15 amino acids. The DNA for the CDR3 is TGTGCCAGCAGCTTGTCCGGGAGATCCACAGATACGCAGTATTTT. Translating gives CASSLSGRSTDTQYF.

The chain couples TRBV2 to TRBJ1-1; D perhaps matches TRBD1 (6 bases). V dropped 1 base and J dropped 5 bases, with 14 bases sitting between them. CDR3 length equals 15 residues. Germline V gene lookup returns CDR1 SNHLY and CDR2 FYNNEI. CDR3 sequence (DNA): TGTGCCAGCAGTGAAGAAACAGGGTGGGAGACTGAAGCTTTCTTT. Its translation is CASSEETGWETEAFF.

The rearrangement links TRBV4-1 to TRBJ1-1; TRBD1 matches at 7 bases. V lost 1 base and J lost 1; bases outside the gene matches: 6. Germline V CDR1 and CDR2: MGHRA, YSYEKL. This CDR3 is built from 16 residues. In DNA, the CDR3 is TGCGCCAGCAGCCAAGCGGCAGGGGGATCGAACACTGAAGCTTTCTTT. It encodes CASSQAAGGSNTEAFF.

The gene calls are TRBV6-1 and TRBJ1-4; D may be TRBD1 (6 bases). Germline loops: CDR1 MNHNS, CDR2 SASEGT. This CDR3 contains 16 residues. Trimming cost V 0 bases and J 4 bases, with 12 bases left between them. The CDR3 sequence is CASSEAWTANNEKLFF. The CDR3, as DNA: TGTGCCAGCAGTGAAGCTTGGACAGCTAATAATGAAAAACTGTTTTTT.

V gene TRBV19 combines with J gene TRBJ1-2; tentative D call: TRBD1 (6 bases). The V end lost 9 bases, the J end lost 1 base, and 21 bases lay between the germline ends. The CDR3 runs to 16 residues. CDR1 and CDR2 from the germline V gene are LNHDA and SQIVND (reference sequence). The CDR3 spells CASLQGGGKVNYGYTF. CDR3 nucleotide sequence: TGTGCCAGCTTACAGGGTGGCGGTAAGGTTAACTATGGCTACACCTTC.

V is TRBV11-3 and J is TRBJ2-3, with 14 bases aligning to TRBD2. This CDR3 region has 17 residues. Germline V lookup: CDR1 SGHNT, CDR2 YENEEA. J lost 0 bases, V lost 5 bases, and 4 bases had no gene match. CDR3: CASSPGTSGSSTDTQYF. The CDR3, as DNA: TGTGCCAGCAGCCCGGGGACTAGCGGGAGTAGCACAGATACGCAGTATTTT.

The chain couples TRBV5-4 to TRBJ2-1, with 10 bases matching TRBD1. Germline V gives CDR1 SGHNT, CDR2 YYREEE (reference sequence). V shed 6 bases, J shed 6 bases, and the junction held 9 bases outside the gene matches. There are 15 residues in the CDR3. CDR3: CASNRPGQGINEQFF. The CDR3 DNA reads TGTGCCAGCAACCGTCCGGGACAGGGGATCAATGAGCAGTTCTTC. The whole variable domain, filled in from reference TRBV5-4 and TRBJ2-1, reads ETGVTQSPTHLIKTRGQQVTLRCSSQSGHNTVSWYQQALGQGPQFIFQYYREEENGRGNFPPRFSGLQFPNYSSELNVNALELDDSALYLCASNRPGQGINEQFFGPGTRLTVL.

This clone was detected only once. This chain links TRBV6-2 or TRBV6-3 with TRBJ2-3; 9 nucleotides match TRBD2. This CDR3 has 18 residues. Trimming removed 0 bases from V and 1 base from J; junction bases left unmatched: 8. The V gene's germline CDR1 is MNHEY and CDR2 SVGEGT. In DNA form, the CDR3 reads TGTGCCAGCAGTTACTCGGGTAGCGGGAGAGAACGCACAGATACGCAGTATTTT. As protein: CASSYSGSGRERTDTQYF.